This T cell receptor (beta chain) was captured in a study of T cells in Graves' hyperthyroidism and ophthalmopathy. RNA transcripts were the template for amplifying TCR beta CDR3 regions. A first-round RT-PCR of the TCR CDR3 used the HTBI primer set. MiXCR was run by TCRdb on the multiplex PCR reads, yielding one entry per CDR3 protein. The data hold hundreds of thousands of distinct CDR3 sequences, with just over 35% observed a single time. The CDR3 has 15 amino acids. Germline CDR1 is DFQATT and CDR2 is SNEGSKA (reference sequence). Trimming at V came to 0 bases and at J to 3 bases, leaving 7 bases not matched to a gene. Study conclusions and caveats: Expanded thyroid clonotypes (above 0.001) were mostly also found in blood.

Details on this clonotype: The antigen is unknown.

This sequence joins TRBV20-1 and TRBJ2-5; 7 bases match TRBD2. This receptor was identified in a woman aged 40-49 years with Graves' hyperthyroidism. Material: blood. In nucleotides, the CDR3 is TGCAGTGCTAGAGATCGAGTGGGGGGGAAAGAGACCCAGTACTTC. It translates to CSARDRVGGKETQYF.